One and the same sample provided the 29 T cell receptor beta chains below, sequenced in a study of CD8 T cells in Susac syndrome (dated by TCRdb to between 2017 and 2020). Libraries were built with the immunoSEQ multiplex PCR assay. RNA was extracted with the RNeasy kit and roughly 0.45 to 1 ug was reverse transcribed using random hexamers. Clones were called with MiXCR by TCRdb after fastp trimmed the public reads at Q25, and only in-frame beta chains were retained. Rows with a matching CDR3 protein are joined into one entry that keeps the most common DNA and genes. A total of about 80,000 distinct CDR3 sequences appear in this sample, roughly 90% of them only once. The top ten constitute less than 0.55% of the sample. Input material: CD8+ T cells from PBMCs. These receptors were obtained from a human donor with multiple sclerosis.

The rearrangement links TRBV11-2 to TRBJ1-1; D unresolved. The CDR3 sequence is 15 residues long. V was trimmed by 5 bases and J by 0 bases, leaving 13 bases between them. The V gene's germline CDR1 is SGHAT and CDR2 FQNNGV. DNA for the CDR3: TGTGCCAGCAGCCTCGGACCTACTTTGAACACTGAAGCTTTCTTT. It codes for CASSLGPTLNTEAFF.

CDR3 sequence: CASSQVAAGEGSEQFF. Written as DNA, the CDR3 is TGCGCCAGCAGCCAAGTGGCAGCGGGAGAGGGGAGTGAGCAGTTCTTC. The J gene is TRBJ2-1, the V gene TRBV4-1; TRBD2 matches at 8 bases. The CDR3 runs 16 residues. Germline CDR1 reads MGHRA; CDR2 reads YSYEKL. V shed 1 base, J shed 9 bases, and the junction held 11 bases outside the gene matches.

The chain joins TRBV5-6 to TRBJ2-5; TRBD1 agrees at 8 bases. The CDR3 is 14 amino acids. The V and J ends lost 3 bases and 4 bases, in that order; junction bases with no gene match: 5. Germline V gene sequence: CDR1 SGHDT, CDR2 YYEEEE. The CDR3 DNA is TGTGCCAGCAGCTACCCTACAGGGGGAGAGACCCAGTACTTC. It translates to CASSYPTGGETQYF.

The chain combines TRBV27 with TRBJ1-5, with 8 bases aligning to TRBD1. This CDR3 is built from 12 residues. Germline values: CDR1 MNHEY, CDR2 SMNVEV (reference sequence). V lost 5 bases and J lost 9; bases outside the gene matches: 3. The CDR3 sequence: CASSLTGGPQHF. The CDR3 coding sequence is TGTGCCAGCAGTCTAACAGGGGGGCCCCAGCATTTT.

This chain connects TRBV9 to TRBJ1-1; D is possibly TRBD1 (6 bases). The CDR3 totals 15 residues. V lost 3 bases, J lost 6 bases, and 18 bases lay in between. Per germline, CDR1 SGDLS and CDR2 YYNGEE. CDR3: CASSETGISFAEAFF. CDR3 in DNA: TGTGCCAGCAGCGAAACAGGGATTTCGTTCGCTGAAGCTTTCTTT.

This clonotype was detected once. This sequence joins TRBV27 and TRBJ2-4; D is uncertain. Germline V lookup: CDR1 MNHEY, CDR2 SMNVEV (reference sequence). Trimming pared 2 bases from V and 0 bases from J, leaving 5 bases between. The CDR3 is made up of 14 amino acids. This chain's CDR3 is CASSLSLAKNIQYF. CDR3 sequence (DNA): TGTGCCAGCAGTTTAAGTCTAGCCAAAAACATTCAGTACTTC.

The gene calls are TRBV9 and TRBJ2-2; D assignment may be TRBD1 or TRBD2 (6 bases each). CDR1 and CDR2 from the germline V gene are SGDLS and YYNGEE. Trimming shortened V by 0 bases and J by 3 bases, and 12 bases separated the two germline ends. The CDR3 is 16 residues long. The CDR3 DNA follows: TGTGCCAGCAGCGTAGCTAGGGGGGACGACACCGGGGAGCTGTTTTTT. Translating it yields CASSVARGDDTGELFF.

The chain combines TRBV11-2 with TRBJ2-1, with TRBD1 matching 8 bases. Germline-derived CDR1 and CDR2 are SGHAT and FQNNGV. V lost 5 bases, J lost 1 base, and 13 bases stayed unmatched. This CDR3 is 18 amino acids long. The CDR3 sequence is CASSLRGRDSLSYNEQFF. CDR3 DNA sequence: TGTGCCAGCAGCCTCAGGGGGCGGGACTCACTTTCCTACAATGAGCAGTTCTTC.

The chain employs TRBV30 and TRBJ2-7, with D uncertain. Between the trimmed V and J ends, which lost 2 bases and 3 bases, there was a span of 5 bases. The CDR3 sequence is 11 residues long. Per the germline V gene, CDR1 is GTSNPN and CDR2 is SVGIG (reference sequence). The CDR3 DNA reads as TGTGCCTGGAGTCTAGACTACGAGCAGTACTTC. Protein sequence: CAWSLDYEQYF.

The chain combines TRBV19 with TRBJ2-2, with 7 bases lining up with TRBD1. The CDR3 totals 15 residues. V dropped 3 bases and J dropped 5; count of bases not matched to a gene: 6. CDR1 and CDR2 (germline): LNHDA, SQIVND (reference sequence). The DNA of the CDR3 is TGTGCCAGTAGTATGGGGACAGAGCTTACCGGGGAGCTGTTTTTT. Translating it yields CASSMGTELTGELFF. Looking up the rest from reference TRBV19 and TRBJ2-2 gives the full variable domain: DGGITQSPKYLFRKEGQNVTLSCEQNLNHDAMYWYRQDPGQGLRLIYYSQIVNDFQKGDIAEGYSVSREKKESFPLTVTSAQKNPTAFYLCASSMGTELTGELFFGEGSRLTVL.

The J gene is TRBJ1-5, the V gene TRBV27; D may be TRBD1 (6 bases). Per germline, CDR1 MNHEY and CDR2 SMNVEV (reference sequence). This CDR3 has 14 residues. Trimming shortened V by 2 bases and J by 6 bases, and 11 bases separated the two germline ends. CDR3 sequence (DNA): TGTGCCAGCAGTTTACAGGGGTCGGGTCAGCCCCAGCATTTT. Amino acid sequence: CASSLQGSGQPQHF.

The chain carries TRBV7-9 and TRBJ2-7; maybe TRBD2 (5 bases). Germline V gene sequence: CDR1 SEHNR, CDR2 FQNEAQ (reference sequence). V was pared by 5 bases and J by 7 bases, with 24 bases between. The CDR3 extends over 16 amino acids. CDR3: CASSQRESGYPREQYF. The CDR3 coding sequence is TGTGCCAGCAGCCAAAGGGAGAGCGGCTACCCAAGAGAGCAGTACTTC.

V and J are TRBV12-3 or TRBV12-4 and TRBJ2-2; D is unresolved. Trimming stripped 3 bases from V and 3 bases from J, with 8 bases between. The CDR3 has 14 residues. The CDR3 here is CASSFAEDTGELFF. CDR3 DNA: TGTGCCAGCAGTTTCGCAGAAGACACCGGGGAGCTGTTTTTT.

The J gene is TRBJ1-1, the V gene TRBV15, with D uncertain. Germline V gene data show CDR1 as LNHNV and CDR2 as YYDKDF (reference sequence). The CDR3 consists of 12 residues. Trimming left V 4 bases short and J 2 bases short, with 5 bases between. CDR3 sequence (DNA): TGTGCCACCAGCAAGGAAAACACTGAAGCTTTCTTT. Translated: CATSKENTEAFF.

This chain joins TRBV3-1 and TRBJ2-2, with 7 bases that match TRBD1. Germline V lookup: CDR1 LGHDT, CDR2 YNNKEL (reference sequence). This CDR3 contains 15 residues. V dropped 4 bases and J dropped 4; count of bases not matched to a gene: 6. CDR3 DNA: TGTGCCAGCAGCCTAACCGGGACAGTCACCGGGGAGCTGTTTTTT. Protein sequence: CASSLTGTVTGELFF.

This clonotype was seen a single time. The chain is built from TRBV11-2 and TRBJ2-5, with D possibly being TRBD1 (5 bases). V was shortened by 5 bases and J by 5 bases, with 18 bases between the two germline ends. Germline loops: CDR1 SGHAT, CDR2 FQNNGV. CDR3 length: 15 residues. CDR3: CASSVDRILLETQYF. CDR3 nucleotides: TGTGCCAGCAGCGTCGACAGAATTCTTCTGGAGACCCAGTACTTC.

The chain has TRBV6-2 or TRBV6-3 and TRBJ2-7; TRBD2 is a possible D gene (5 bases). The CDR3 has 15 residues. The V end lost 4 bases, the J end lost 3 bases, and 16 bases lay between the germline ends. CDR1 and CDR2 (germline): MNHEY, SVGEGT. This CDR3 reads CASSSLRVKFYEQYF. CDR3 in DNA: TGTGCCAGCAGTTCCTTGCGGGTTAAGTTCTACGAGCAGTACTTC.

The J gene is TRBJ2-1, the V gene TRBV6-6; D possibly uses TRBD1 or TRBD2 (6 bases each). CDR1 and CDR2 (germline): MNHNY, SVGAGI (reference sequence). The CDR3 is 13 amino acids. Trimming took 5 bases from V and 9 from J, leaving 14 bases between them. CDR3 loop: CASSVWGAGEQFF. The CDR3, as DNA: TGTGCCAGCAGTGTCTGGGGGGCCGGTGAGCAGTTCTTC.

This chain links TRBV20-1 with TRBJ1-1; 10 bases are a match to TRBD1. This CDR3 has 15 amino acids. Germline V lookup: CDR1 DFQATT, CDR2 SNEGSKA (reference sequence). V lost 6 bases to trimming and J lost 4 bases; unmatched junction nucleotides: 11. CDR3 sequence reads: CSALGGDRGSTEAFF. The CDR3 bases are TGCAGTGCCCTCGGTGGGGACAGGGGTAGCACTGAAGCTTTCTTT.

This clonotype was seen once. V usage is TRBV6-6 and J usage is TRBJ1-2; D unresolved. The germline CDR1 and CDR2 sequences are MNHNY and SVGAGI (reference sequence). V lost 2 bases and J lost 6, with 10 bases in between. CDR3 length: 13 residues. The DNA for the CDR3 is TGTGCCAGCAGTTACGCCAGTGAGCATGGCTACACCTTC. Encoded protein: CASSYASEHGYTF.

The V gene is TRBV20-1, the J gene TRBJ2-7; 10 bases match TRBD1. The trim removed 0 bases at V and 5 bases at J, leaving 7 bases unmatched. CDR3 length equals 15 residues. The germline V gene encodes CDR1 DFQATT and CDR2 SNEGSKA (reference sequence). The CDR3 bases are TGCAGTGCTAGAGATGGGGGGACAGGGGACGACGAGCAGTACTTC. This codes for CSARDGGTGDDEQYF.

The chain joins TRBV5-1 to TRBJ1-1; D uncertain. V lost 1 base to trimming and J lost 2 bases, with 9 bases between them. The V gene's germline CDR1 is SGHRS and CDR2 YFSETQ. CDR3 size: 14 residues. The CDR3 bases are TGCGCCAGCAGCTTGTGGCCTGGCAACACTGAAGCTTTCTTT. It codes for CASSLWPGNTEAFF.

This clonotype was counted a single time. The genes are TRBV20-1 and TRBJ2-1; TRBD2 matches 10 bases. Germline CDR1 is DFQATT and CDR2 is SNEGSKA (reference sequence). V dropped 3 bases and J dropped 6; count of bases not matched to a gene: 5. The CDR3 loop spans 14 amino acids. DNA for the CDR3: TGCAGTGCTAGCAGCGGGGGGGCCAGCAATGAGCAGTTCTTC. Amino acids: CSASSGGASNEQFF.

The CDR3 DNA reads as TGTGCCAGCAGCGGCGCCCAAGAGACCCAGTACTTC. Residues: CASSGAQETQYF. The chain employs TRBV7-9 and TRBJ2-5; no definite D call. The CDR3 sequence is 12 residues long. V shed 5 bases and J shed 1 base, with 5 bases lying between them. The germline gives CDR1 SEHNR, CDR2 FQNEAQ (reference sequence). The variable domain in full, completed from reference TRBV7-9 and TRBJ2-5, reads DTGVSQNPRHKITKRGQNVTFRCDPISEHNRLYWYRQTLGQGPEFLTYFQNEAQLEKSRLLSDRFSAERPKGSFSTLEIQRTEQGDSAMYLCASSGAQETQYFGPGTRLLVL.

V and J are TRBV6-5 and TRBJ2-1; no clear D. This CDR3 contains 13 residues. Trimming pared 0 bases from V and 6 bases from J, leaving 6 bases between. The germline V gene encodes CDR1 MNHEY and CDR2 SVGAGI. CDR3 protein: CASSYSKVNEQFF. CDR3 DNA: TGTGCCAGCAGTTACTCGAAGGTCAATGAGCAGTTCTTC.

The chain couples TRBV6-1 to TRBJ2-2; 10 bases fit TRBD2. Germline assignment: CDR1 MNHNS and CDR2 SASEGT. This CDR3 has 16 amino acids. J was trimmed by 5 bases and V by 6 bases; bases with no gene match: 9. The CDR3, as DNA: TGTGCCAGCAGCCTCGGGACTAGCGCCTGGACCGGGGAGCTGTTTTTT. It is translated as CASSLGTSAWTGELFF.

The chain uses TRBV27 and TRBJ2-3, with unresolved D. The CDR3 covers 14 residues. Germline V gene lookup returns CDR1 MNHEY and CDR2 SMNVEV (reference sequence). V lost 2 bases and J 1 base, leaving 7 bases between the germline ends. CDR3 protein: CASSLALGTDTQYF. CDR3 bases: TGTGCCAGCAGTTTAGCCCTCGGCACAGATACGCAGTATTTT.

The chain employs TRBV27 and TRBJ1-6; 9 bases align to TRBD1. Germline CDR1 reads MNHEY; CDR2 reads SMNVEV (reference sequence). With 5 bases clipped from V and 4 bases from J, the junction kept 9 bases outside the gene matches. CDR3 size: 17 residues. The DNA of the CDR3 is TGTGCCAGCAGTCTCCAACAGGGGGCTGGTTATAATTCACCCCTCCACTTT. This gives the protein CASSLQQGAGYNSPLHF.

The chain uses TRBV9 and TRBJ2-2; either TRBD1 or TRBD2 may supply D (5 bases each). This CDR3 contains 16 residues. V lost 1 base and J lost 2, with 12 bases in between. The germline gives CDR1 SGDLS, CDR2 YYNGEE. CDR3 loop: CASSVPLGRNTGELFF. CDR3 DNA: TGTGCCAGCAGCGTACCCCTGGGACGTAACACCGGGGAGCTGTTTTTT.